This passage covers 19 T cell receptor beta chains from one sample sequenced in a study of blood T cell repertoires in COVID-19 (dated by TCRdb to about 2020). Libraries were built with the immunoSEQ multiplex PCR assay. Here the immuneACCESS table is served through TCRdb, limited to in-frame sequences with V and J called. Missing clones are a known gap in these copies; in checked studies unresolved V genes cover under half, and the rest lacks a known reason. This sample has 200,000 to 250,000 clones in its table, and roughly four fifths of those were observed once. Jointly, the top ten make up 7.5% to 9.5% of the sample. Sequenced material: peripheral blood. The source is a woman over 75 with COVID-19, enrolled during active disease.

This chain connects TRBV27 to TRBJ1-2; no reliable D call. V was shortened by 5 bases and J by 5 bases, with 18 bases between the two germline ends. Germline V gene lookup returns CDR1 MNHEY and CDR2 SMNVEV (reference sequence). The CDR3 runs 15 residues. DNA of the CDR3: TGTGCCAGCAGTCCAACCCTTTTTAGATCGTATGGCTACACCTTC. Translated: CASSPTLFRSYGYTF.

This clone was recorded only once. The genes are TRBV4-2 and TRBJ1-5; D gene ambiguous. V lost 1 base and J lost 6, with 10 bases in between. CDR1 is LGHNA, CDR2 YNFKEQ, per germline. The CDR3 loop spans 14 amino acids. Written as DNA, the CDR3 is TGTGCCAGCAGCCAAGCTGGAGAAGGTCAGCCCCAGCATTTT. It encodes CASSQAGEGQPQHF.

J is TRBJ2-2 and V is TRBV6-2 or TRBV6-3; D is ambiguous. The CDR3 is 15 residues long. V lost 6 bases to trimming and J lost 3 bases, with 14 bases between them. Germline-derived CDR1 and CDR2 are MNHEY and SVGEGT. CDR3 loop: CASSPHRGDTGELFF. CDR3 bases: TGTGCCAGCAGCCCACACCGTGGAGACACCGGGGAGCTGTTTTTT.

The chain recombines TRBV18 with TRBJ2-3; the D gene is possibly TRBD2 (7 bases). This CDR3 is 17 amino acids long. CDR1 KGHSH and CDR2 LQKENI come from the germline V gene. V was clipped by 0 bases and J by 3 bases, with 16 bases between them. CDR3 loop: CASSPPASGTFTDTQYF. The CDR3 DNA follows: TGTGCCAGCTCACCACCGGCCAGCGGGACATTTACAGATACGCAGTATTTT.

This chain uses TRBV25-1 with TRBJ2-3; 10 bases are shared with TRBD2. The CDR3 is 15 residues long. The germline V gene encodes CDR1 MGHDK and CDR2 SYGVNS. Unmatched junction bases numbered 2, after V lost 5 bases and J lost 0 bases. CDR3 nucleotides: TGTGCCAGCAGTTCTAGCGGGGGAAGCACAGATACGCAGTATTTT. Its protein product is CASSSSGGSTDTQYF. The whole variable domain, remainder taken from reference TRBV25-1 and TRBJ2-3, is EADIYQTPRYLVIGTGKKITLECSQTMGHDKMYWYQQDPGMELHLIHYSYGVNSTEKGDLSSESTVSRIRTEHFPLTLESARPSHTSQYLCASSSSGGSTDTQYFGPGTRLTVL.

The chain couples TRBV30 to TRBJ1-3; no reliable D call. CDR3 size: 14 residues. V lost 2 bases to trimming and J lost 1 base, with 9 bases between them. Germline CDR1 reads GTSNPN; CDR2 reads SVGIG (reference sequence). The CDR3 region has the DNA TGTGCCTGGAGTTTGGGCAGTTCTGGAAACACCATATATTTT. Its translation: CAWSLGSSGNTIYF. The full variable domain, rest sourced from reference TRBV30 and TRBJ1-3, is SQTIHQWPATLVQPVGSPLSLECTVEGTSNPNLYWYRQAAGRGLQLLFYSVGIGQISSEVPQNLSASRPQDRQFILSSKKLLLSDSGFYLCAWSLGSSGNTIYFGEGSWLTVV.

The CDR3 nucleotides are TGCGCCAGCAGCCAAGGGGGGGGAAATGAAAAACTGTTTTTT. Protein product: CASSQGGGNEKLFF. The chain employs TRBV4-1 and TRBJ1-4; the D gene is possibly TRBD1 (5 bases). Per the germline V gene, CDR1 is MGHRA and CDR2 is YSYEKL. This CDR3 contains 14 residues. The V and J ends lost 1 base and 5 bases respectively, with 8 bases between them.

This chain connects TRBV7-9 to TRBJ1-2; 7 positions agree with TRBD1. This CDR3 is built from 15 residues. Germline CDR1 SEHNR, CDR2 FQNEAQ (reference sequence). V shed 1 base and J 2 bases; nucleotides not matched to a gene: 4. As DNA, the CDR3 is TGTGCCAGCAGCTTAGGATCAGGGGGAAACTATGGCTACACCTTC. Amino acid sequence: CASSLGSGGNYGYTF.

The rearrangement links TRBV15 to TRBJ2-4; D ambiguous. The CDR3 has 14 residues. The germline V gene encodes CDR1 LNHNV and CDR2 YYDKDF (reference sequence). V lost 0 bases and J 0 bases, leaving 3 bases between the germline ends. The CDR3 loop reads CATSRELAKNIQYF. In nucleotides, the CDR3 is TGTGCCACCAGCAGAGAACTAGCCAAAAACATTCAGTACTTC.

A word on this clone: Other DNA sequences of this sample code for an identical CDR3. This rearrangement joins TRBV5-6 to TRBJ2-5, with unresolved D. Germline CDR1 is SGHDT and CDR2 is YYEEEE. V lost 2 bases, J lost 4 bases, and 3 bases lay in between. This CDR3 is 11 amino acids long. The CDR3 nucleotides read TGTGCCAGCAGCTTCCGAGAGACCCAGTACTTC. Its translation is CASSFRETQYF. Using reference TRBV5-6 and TRBJ2-5 for the parts outside the CDR3, the full variable domain is DAGVTQSPTHLIKTRGQQVTLRCSPKSGHDTVSWYQQALGQGPQFIFQYYEEEERQRGNFPDRFSGHQFPNYSSELNVNALLLGDSALYLCASSFRETQYFGPGTRLLVL.

CDR3 amino acids: CASSGGPIQPQHF. CDR3 DNA sequence: TGTGCCAGCAGCGGGGGGCCGATTCAGCCCCAGCATTTT. V and J are TRBV2 and TRBJ1-5, with a tentative D call TRBD1 (6 bases). The V end lost 6 bases, the J end lost 6 bases, and 12 bases lay between the germline ends. The CDR3 loop spans 13 amino acids. The germline CDR1 and CDR2 sequences are SNHLY and FYNNEI. The full variable domain, rest sourced from reference TRBV2 and TRBJ1-5, is EPEVTQTPSHQVTQMGQEVILRCVPISNHLYFYWYRQILGQKVEFLVSFYNNEISEKSEIFDDQFSVERPDGSNFTLKIRSTKLEDSAMYFCASSGGPIQPQHFGDGTRLSIL.

The chain couples TRBV6-5 to TRBJ1-2; perhaps TRBD1 as D (5 bases). The V gene's germline CDR1 is MNHEY and CDR2 SVGAGI. V lost 6 bases to trimming and J lost 5 bases, with 13 bases between them. The CDR3 consists of 13 residues. This CDR3 is CASRVQGIYGYTF. The CDR3 DNA reads TGTGCCAGCAGAGTTCAGGGAATATATGGCTACACCTTC.

This clone came up once. V gene TRBV7-3 combines with J gene TRBJ2-7, with D perhaps matching TRBD2 (5 bases). CDR1 and CDR2 from the germline V gene are SGHTA and FQGTGA. This CDR3 spans 14 amino acids. V was shortened by 2 bases and J by 3 bases, with 11 bases between the two germline ends. As DNA, the CDR3 is TGTGCCAGCAGCTTAGGCGGGCCACTCTACGAGCAGTACTTC. This translates into CASSLGGPLYEQYF.

This chain connects TRBV5-1 to TRBJ2-7, with 7 positions matching TRBD1. V gave up 4 bases and J gave up 3 bases; unmatched junction bases: 10. Looked up from germline, CDR1 is SGHRS and CDR2 is YFSETQ. The CDR3 length is 15 residues. DNA of the CDR3: TGCGCCAGCAGCCCAGCAGGGGGTAAGGACTACGAGCAGTACTTC. Protein sequence: CASSPAGGKDYEQYF.

V usage is TRBV27 and J usage is TRBJ1-2; a weak D match, TRBD1 (5 bases). Trimming cost V 6 bases and J 4 bases, with 9 bases left between them. Germline CDR1 MNHEY, CDR2 SMNVEV (reference sequence). CDR3 length: 12 residues. The CDR3 bases are TGTGCCAGCAGGAGGCAGGGCTATGGCTACACCTTC. Residues: CASRRQGYGYTF.

J is TRBJ2-1 and V is TRBV9; the D gene is possibly TRBD2 (7 bases). CDR3 length: 16 amino acids. The V and J ends lost 3 bases and 4 bases respectively, with 17 bases between them. CDR1 and CDR2 from the germline V gene are SGDLS and YYNGEE. CDR3 coding DNA: TGTGCCAGCAGCGACCCCGCGGGGGCCCTATACAATGAGCAGTTCTTC. It yields the protein CASSDPAGALYNEQFF. Looking up the rest from reference TRBV9 and TRBJ2-1 gives the full variable domain: DSGVTQTPKHLITATGQRVTLRCSPRSGDLSVYWYQQSLDQGLQFLIQYYNGEERAKGNILERFSAQQFPDLHSELNLSSLELGDSALYFCASSDPAGALYNEQFFGPGTRLTVL.

The chain combines TRBV27 with TRBJ2-5, with D possibly matching TRBD1 (6 bases). The V end was cut by 2 bases, the J end by 4 bases, with 23 bases between. Germline V gene sequence: CDR1 MNHEY, CDR2 SMNVEV (reference sequence). The CDR3 consists of 18 residues. CDR3 loop: CASSLRAFGTRGGETQYF. The CDR3 DNA reads as TGTGCCAGCAGTTTACGCGCCTTCGGGACCCGAGGGGGAGAGACCCAGTACTTC.

This clone was picked up one time. The chain carries TRBV24-1 and TRBJ1-1, with D possibly TRBD1 on 5 matching bases. The CDR3 is 14 amino acids. V lost 2 bases and J 11 bases, leaving 17 bases between the germline ends. Germline lookup yields CDR1 KGHDR and CDR2 SFDVKD. The CDR3 sequence is CATSDSRTLSGAFF. The CDR3 region has the DNA TGTGCCACCAGTGATTCCCGGACACTTTCTGGGGCTTTCTTT.

The rearrangement uses TRBV14 and TRBJ2-2; possible D gene TRBD1, 5 bases. This CDR3 region has 16 residues. Germline lookup yields CDR1 SGHDN and CDR2 FVKESK. The ends were cut back, 4 bases at V and 1 base at J, with 13 bases in the middle. In DNA form, the CDR3 reads TGTGCCAGCAGCCGGACAACCCCAGGGAACACCGGGGAGCTGTTTTTT. Translated: CASSRTTPGNTGELFF.